What follows are 5 T cell receptor beta chains derived from one specimen sequenced in a study of spatial heterogeneity in lung cancer. Time point specified: sample taken at primary tumor resection. TCRdb passed the 5' RACE reads through MiXCR, listing each CDR3 protein once. The sample comprises about 92,000 distinct CDR3 sequences, about 12% of which are singletons, and over 40% rests with the top ten. The sequencing used PBMCs, collected at surgery. The source of these receptors is a male donor with early-stage non-small cell lung cancer.

This clonotype was detected a few times. The genes are TRBV10-3 and TRBJ2-1; no reliable D call. The CDR3 is made up of 13 amino acids. Germline CDR1 is ENHRY and CDR2 is SYGVKD. Trimming shortened V by 2 bases and J by 6 bases, and 8 bases separated the two germline ends. The CDR3 DNA reads TGTGCCATCAGTGAGCCTGCTAGCAATGAGCAGTTCTTC. This encodes CAISEPASNEQFF.

J is TRBJ1-5 and V is TRBV7-3, with 7 positions matching TRBD1. Germline V gene data show CDR1 as SGHTA and CDR2 as FQGTGA. J gave up 0 bases and V 9 bases, and 14 bases lay outside the gene matches. The CDR3 has 17 amino acids. CDR3 sequence (DNA): TGTGCCAGACGAGGCAGGGGGGCCTTTTATAGCAATCAGCCCCAGCATTTT. It yields the protein CARRGRGAFYSNQPQHF.

This clonotype has a count of ten or more. This chain uses TRBV20-1 with TRBJ1-1; 8 nucleotides agree with TRBD1. Germline V gene sequence: CDR1 DFQATT, CDR2 SNEGSKA (reference sequence). J gave up 0 bases and V 5 bases, and 2 bases lay outside the gene matches. The CDR3 is 13 amino acids. CDR3 DNA sequence: TGCAGTGCTCCGGACAGGGTGAACACTGAAGCTTTCTTT. Encoded protein: CSAPDRVNTEAFF.

This clonotype was observed a few times. V and J are TRBV25-1 and TRBJ1-3, with D unresolved. Trimming left V 3 bases short and J 2 bases short, with 5 bases between. CDR3 length equals 13 residues. The germline CDR1 and CDR2 sequences are MGHDK and SYGVNS. In DNA, the CDR3 is TGTGCCAGCAGTGACGGGGCTGGAAACACCATATATTTT. Protein: CASSDGAGNTIYF.

This clonotype was seen a handful of times. This chain links TRBV4-3 with TRBJ2-3; D is undetermined. V was trimmed by 0 bases and J by 7 bases, leaving 14 bases between them. The CDR3 runs to 15 residues. CDR1 is LGHNA and CDR2 is YSLEER in the germline V gene. Written as DNA, the CDR3 is TGCGCCAGCAGCCAAGAAGGCGGTCGGTGGAATACGCAGTATTTT. Amino acid sequence: CASSQEGGRWNTQYF.